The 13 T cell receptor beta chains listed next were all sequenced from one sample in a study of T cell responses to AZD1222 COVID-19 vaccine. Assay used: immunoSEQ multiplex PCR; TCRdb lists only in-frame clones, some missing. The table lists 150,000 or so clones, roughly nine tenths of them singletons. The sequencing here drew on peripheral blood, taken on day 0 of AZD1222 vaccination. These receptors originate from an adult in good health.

The CDR3 spells CASSSRQVSQPQHF. The DNA of the CDR3 is TGTGCCAGCAGTTCCCGACAGGTTTCCCAGCCCCAGCATTTT. The rearrangement joins TRBV27 to TRBJ1-5, with D perhaps matching TRBD1 (6 bases). V was shortened by 4 bases and J by 7 bases, with 14 bases between the two germline ends. The CDR3 sequence is 14 residues long. Germline assignment: CDR1 MNHEY and CDR2 SMNVEV (reference sequence).

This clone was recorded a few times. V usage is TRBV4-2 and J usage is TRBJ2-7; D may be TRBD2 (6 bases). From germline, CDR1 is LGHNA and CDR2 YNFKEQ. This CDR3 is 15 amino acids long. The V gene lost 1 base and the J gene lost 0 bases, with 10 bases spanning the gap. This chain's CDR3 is CASSQVETSSYEQYF. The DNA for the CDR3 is TGTGCCAGCAGCCAAGTTGAGACTAGCTCCTACGAGCAGTACTTC.

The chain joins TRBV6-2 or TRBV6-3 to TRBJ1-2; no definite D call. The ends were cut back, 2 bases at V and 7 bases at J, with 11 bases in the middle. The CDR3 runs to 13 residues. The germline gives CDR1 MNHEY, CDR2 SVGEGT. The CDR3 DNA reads TGTGCCAGCAGTTACCGGACGGGTGGTGGCTACACCTTC. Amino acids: CASSYRTGGGYTF.

The CDR3 spells CASSLRYRGTEAFF. DNA of the CDR3: TGTGCCAGCAGTTTACGGTACAGAGGCACTGAAGCTTTCTTT. V gene TRBV28 combines with J gene TRBJ1-1; D is unresolved. Deletions cut 2 bases from V and 4 bases from J, with 11 bases between. There are 14 residues in the CDR3. Germline CDR1 is MDHEN and CDR2 is SYDVKM. Full variable domain (rest looked up from reference TRBV28 and TRBJ1-1): DVKVTQSSRYLVKRTGEKVFLECVQDMDHENMFWYRQDPGLGLRLIYFSYDVKMKEKGDIPEGYSVSREKKERFSLILESASTNQTSMYLCASSLRYRGTEAFFGQGTRLTVV.

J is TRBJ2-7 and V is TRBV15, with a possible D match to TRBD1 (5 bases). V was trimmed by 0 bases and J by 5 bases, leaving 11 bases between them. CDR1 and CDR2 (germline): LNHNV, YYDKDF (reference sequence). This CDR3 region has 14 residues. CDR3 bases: TGTGCCACCAGCAGAGATAGGACAAGCAACGAGCAGTACTTC. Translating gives CATSRDRTSNEQYF. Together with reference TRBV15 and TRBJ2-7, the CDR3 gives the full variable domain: DAMVIQNPRYQVTQFGKPVTLSCSQTLNHNVMYWYQQKSSQAPKLLFHYYDKDFNNEADTPDNFQSRRPNTSFCFLDIRSPGLGDTAMYLCATSRDRTSNEQYFGPGTRLTVT.

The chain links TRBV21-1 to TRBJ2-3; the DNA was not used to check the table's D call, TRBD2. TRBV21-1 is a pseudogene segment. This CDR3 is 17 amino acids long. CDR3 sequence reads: CASSKEARTSGHGTQYF. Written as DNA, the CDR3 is TGTGCCAGCAGCAAAGAAGCACGGACTAGCGGGCACGGTACGCAGTATTTT.

The DNA for the CDR3 is TGTGCCAGCTCGACCGGGGGGTTCGTCCAAAACATTCAGTACTTC. Amino acids: CASSTGGFVQNIQYF. The chain links TRBV28 to TRBJ2-4; TRBD2 matches 7 bases. The V gene end was trimmed by 8 bases and the J gene end by 5 bases; junction bases not matched to a gene: 12. Germline-derived CDR1 and CDR2 are MDHEN and SYDVKM. The CDR3 totals 15 residues.

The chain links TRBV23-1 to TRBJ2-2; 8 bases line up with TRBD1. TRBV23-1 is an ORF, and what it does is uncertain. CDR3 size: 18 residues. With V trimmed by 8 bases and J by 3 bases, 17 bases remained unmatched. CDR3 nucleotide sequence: TGCGCCAGCTATATGGGGGCAGGGGGCTATGAGGACACCGGGGAGCTGTTTTTT. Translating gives CASYMGAGGYEDTGELFF.

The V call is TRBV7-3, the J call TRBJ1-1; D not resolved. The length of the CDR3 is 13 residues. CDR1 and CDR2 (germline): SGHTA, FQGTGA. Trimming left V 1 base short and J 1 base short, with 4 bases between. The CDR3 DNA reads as TGTGCCAGCAGCTTAATTACGAACACTGAAGCTTTCTTT. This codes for CASSLITNTEAFF.

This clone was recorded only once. CDR3: CASSYSRGPYEQYF. The CDR3 DNA follows: TGTGCCAGCAGTTACTCGAGAGGGCCCTACGAGCAGTACTTC. The chain has TRBV6-2 or TRBV6-3 and TRBJ2-7; tentatively, D is TRBD2 (5 bases). CDR1 and CDR2 (germline): MNHEY, SVGEGT. V was trimmed by 0 bases and J by 2 bases, leaving 8 bases between them. This CDR3 is 14 amino acids long.

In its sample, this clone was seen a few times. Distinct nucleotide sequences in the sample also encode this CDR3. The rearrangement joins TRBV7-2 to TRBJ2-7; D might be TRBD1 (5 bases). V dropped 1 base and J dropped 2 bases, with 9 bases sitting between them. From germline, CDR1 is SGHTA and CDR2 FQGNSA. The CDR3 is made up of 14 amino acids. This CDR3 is CASSLDLGAYEQYF. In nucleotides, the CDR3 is TGTGCCAGCAGCTTAGACTTAGGGGCCTACGAGCAGTACTTC.

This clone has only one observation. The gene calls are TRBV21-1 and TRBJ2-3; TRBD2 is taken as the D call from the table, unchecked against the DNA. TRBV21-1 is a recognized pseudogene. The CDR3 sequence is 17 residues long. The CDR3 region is CASSKGNGLIVADTQYF. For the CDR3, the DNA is TGTGCCAGCAGCAAAGGGAATGGACTAATTGTAGCAGATACGCAGTATTTT.

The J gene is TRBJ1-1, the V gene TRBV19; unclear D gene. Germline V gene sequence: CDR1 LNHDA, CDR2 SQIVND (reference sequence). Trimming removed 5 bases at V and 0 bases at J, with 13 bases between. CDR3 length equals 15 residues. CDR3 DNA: TGTGCCAGTAGTTCGATAGATTGGTTGAACACTGAAGCTTTCTTT. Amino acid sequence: CASSSIDWLNTEAFF.